Listed here are 22 T cell receptor beta chains from one sample, sequenced in a study of blood T cells in healthy people across ages. Primers used in a second PCR of roughly 6 to 11 cycles were a sample-barcoded 5' primer and a J-beta primer mix. TCRdb itself ran the 5' RACE reads through MiXCR, one entry per CDR3 protein. Among some 1,500,000 distinct CDR3 sequences listed, 40% to 45% were seen once. Sequenced input: blood. Receptor source: a woman younger than 35 in good health.

The chain uses TRBV4-2 and TRBJ2-3, with D perhaps matching TRBD1 or TRBD2 (6 bases each). V lost 0 bases, J lost 1 base, and 14 bases lay in between. Germline V CDR1 and CDR2: LGHNA, YNFKEQ. The CDR3 spans 17 residues. CDR3 protein: CASSQDLRGVRTDTQYF. The CDR3 bases are TGTGCCAGCAGCCAAGATCTAAGGGGGGTGCGCACAGATACGCAGTATTTT.

DNA of the CDR3: TGTGCCAGCAGCTTAGCCATATATGGGACAGGGGGCTTTGGGGCCAACGTCCTGACTTTC. It encodes CASSLAIYGTGGFGANVLTF. This sequence joins TRBV7-9 and TRBJ2-6; TRBD1 matches at 12 bases. CDR1 and CDR2 (germline): SEHNR, FQNEAQ (reference sequence). This CDR3 spans 20 amino acids. V shed 0 bases and J 3 bases; nucleotides not matched to a gene: 9.

This clonotype was seen only a few times. The chain couples TRBV5-4 to TRBJ1-4; TRBD1 is a possible D gene (6 bases). The CDR3 consists of 15 residues. CDR1 SGHNT and CDR2 YYREEE come from the germline V gene (reference sequence). Between the trimmed V and J ends, which lost 2 bases and 4 bases, there was a span of 12 bases. CDR3: CASSFFVDSNEKLFF. DNA of the CDR3: TGTGCCAGCAGCTTTTTTGTGGACAGTAATGAAAAACTGTTTTTT.

V and J are TRBV30 and TRBJ2-7; 9 bases line up with TRBD2. Per the germline V gene, CDR1 is GTSNPN and CDR2 is SVGIG (reference sequence). The junction had 4 bases not matched to a gene; V was cut back by 3 bases and J by 7 bases. The CDR3 contains 12 residues. The CDR3 DNA reads TGTGCCTGGAGGGGAGCGGGGGGTGAGCAGTACTTC. Residues: CAWRGAGGEQYF.

J is TRBJ1-2 and V is TRBV7-9; tentatively, D is TRBD1 (5 bases). Germline V lookup: CDR1 SEHNR, CDR2 FQNEAQ (reference sequence). This CDR3 has 17 amino acids. With 2 bases removed from V and 1 base from J, the gap between germline ends came to 17 bases. The CDR3 DNA reads as TGTGCCAGCAGCTTACTATCTGCGGGGCCTCGTAACTATGGCTACACCTTC. Encoded protein: CASSLLSAGPRNYGYTF.

V usage is TRBV10-3 and J usage is TRBJ2-5; D assignment may be TRBD1 or TRBD2 (5 bases each). V was pared by 10 bases and J by 3 bases, with 9 bases between. The CDR3 has 11 amino acids. CDR1 is ENHRY and CDR2 is SYGVKD in the germline V gene. The CDR3 is CATQGEETQYF. The CDR3 bases are TGTGCCACCCAGGGAGAAGAGACCCAGTACTTC.

The CDR3, as DNA: TGTGCCAGCAGTTCGAGCAAGGGCGAGACCCAGTACTTC. It is translated as CASSSSKGETQYF. V usage is TRBV27 and J usage is TRBJ2-4; D remains unclear. The DNA end is a closer match to TRBJ2-5, so the J assignment may be wrong. CDR3 length equals 13 residues. The V gene's germline CDR1 is MNHEY and CDR2 SMNVEV (reference sequence).

The genes are TRBV28 and TRBJ1-4; no reliable D call. CDR3 length: 12 amino acids. CDR1 MDHEN and CDR2 SYDVKM come from the germline V gene. The germline V and J ends were trimmed by 2 bases and 9 bases, with 7 bases remaining between them. CDR3: CASSLPGKKLFF. In DNA, the CDR3 is TGTGCCAGCAGTTTACCGGGCAAAAAACTGTTTTTT.

The V gene is TRBV6-8, the J gene TRBJ2-4, with 7 bases matching TRBD1. Germline V gives CDR1 MNHGY, CDR2 SAAAGT. The V segment lost 4 bases and the J segment 1 base; nucleotides outside the gene matches: 13. CDR3 length: 18 residues. CDR3 in DNA: TGTGCCAGCAGTTTGGCTCCTCTTCCGACAGGGGCCAAAAACATTCAGTACTTC. The encoded protein is CASSLAPLPTGAKNIQYF.

Concerning this clonotype: Sequence at one end of the junction differs from germline and may be a read error. V and J are TRBV7-3 and TRBJ2-1; 7 positions agree with TRBD2. The CDR3 totals 15 residues. Germline V gene sequence: CDR1 SGHTA, CDR2 FQGTGA. The CDR3 is CAGSLAGPRRNEQFF. The CDR3 nucleotides read TGTGCCGGCAGCTTAGCGGGCCCCCGAAGGAATGAGCAGTTCTTC.

There are many counts of this clonotype. The chain combines TRBV27 with TRBJ1-6; D may be TRBD1 (6 bases). Looked up from germline, CDR1 is MNHEY and CDR2 is SMNVEV (reference sequence). The CDR3 sequence is 15 residues long. Trimming removed 3 bases from V and 7 bases from J, with 13 bases in between. In DNA, the CDR3 is TGTGCCAGCAGTTTGTCCCAGGGGAGAAATTCACCCCTCCACTTT. The encoded protein is CASSLSQGRNSPLHF.

This rearrangement joins TRBV20-1 to TRBJ2-3; no clear D gene. CDR1 and CDR2 (germline): DFQATT, SNEGSKA (reference sequence). Trimming stripped 0 bases from V and 2 bases from J, with 18 bases between. This CDR3 is built from 17 residues. The CDR3 DNA sequence: TGCAGTGCTAGAGACCCGAAGATCCTCATGTCCACAGATACGCAGTATTTT. Its translation: CSARDPKILMSTDTQYF.

This clonotype came up a few times. This sequence joins TRBV7-2 and TRBJ1-3; D gene ambiguous. Germline assignment: CDR1 SGHTA and CDR2 FQGNSA. This CDR3 has 14 amino acids. V lost 4 bases and J lost 3, with 10 bases in between. The CDR3: CASSSLFNGNTIYF. Written as DNA, the CDR3 is TGTGCCAGCAGCTCCCTGTTTAATGGAAACACCATATATTTT.

The chain couples TRBV6-5 to TRBJ1-6; the D is unclear. This CDR3 comprises 15 residues. Germline-derived CDR1 and CDR2 are MNHEY and SVGAGI. V lost 0 bases and J lost 8, with 11 bases in between. The CDR3, as DNA: TGTGCCAGCAGTTACTCGCCAGGACTGGATTCACCCCTCCACTTT. Its protein is CASSYSPGLDSPLHF.

This clonotype has a handful of counts. The genes are TRBV5-1 and TRBJ2-1; 11 positions agree with TRBD2. This CDR3 comprises 18 residues. Germline loops: CDR1 SGHRS, CDR2 YFSETQ. V gave up 6 bases and J gave up 3 bases; unmatched junction bases: 14. In nucleotides, the CDR3 is TGCGCCAGCAACCGTGGGGCGGGGCTAGCGGGGGGCTACAATGAGCAGTTCTTC. This encodes CASNRGAGLAGGYNEQFF.

This clonotype was seen only a few times. The chain has TRBV20-1 and TRBJ2-3, with 15 bases identical to TRBD2. The CDR3 length is 14 residues. The germline V gene encodes CDR1 DFQATT and CDR2 SNEGSKA (reference sequence). With 6 bases clipped from V and 7 bases from J, the junction kept 5 bases outside the gene matches. CDR3 amino acids: CSAGLAGGPNTQYF. CDR3 coding DNA: TGCAGTGCGGGACTAGCGGGAGGCCCCAATACGCAGTATTTT.

On this clonotype: One end of the junction varies from germline; a read error may be responsible. J is TRBJ1-4 and V is TRBV5-8, with D uncertain. This CDR3 has 15 amino acids. From germline, CDR1 is SGHTS and CDR2 YDEGEE. CDR3 region: CAGSLGSTANEKLFF. The CDR3 nucleotides read TGTGCCGGCAGCTTGGGTTCGACGGCTAATGAAAAACTGTTTTTT.

The CDR3 bases are TGCAGTGCCGGCCTGGCAGGGGGCAGGGAAGCTTTCTTT. This translates into CSAGLAGGREAFF. The V call is TRBV20-1, the J call TRBJ1-1; the match to TRBD1 covers 8 bases. The CDR3 has 13 residues. V lost 6 bases to trimming and J lost 8 bases; unmatched junction nucleotides: 11. Germline values: CDR1 DFQATT, CDR2 SNEGSKA (reference sequence).

A few counts support this clonotype. This rearrangement joins TRBV5-1 to TRBJ2-4; D tentatively fits TRBD1 or TRBD2 (5 bases each). The J call may be faulty, since TRBJ2-7 better matches the DNA end. CDR1 is SGHRS and CDR2 is YFSETQ in the germline V gene. CDR3 size: 15 residues. CDR3 DNA sequence: TGCGCCAGCAGCTCGTGGTGGGGGAGCTCCTACGAGCAGTACTTC. Encoded protein: CASSSWWGSSYEQYF.

This clonotype was seen a handful of times. The V and J genes are TRBV6-6 and TRBJ1-1; D is perhaps TRBD1 (5 bases). CDR1 MNHNY and CDR2 SVGAGI come from the germline V gene (reference sequence). The CDR3 is made up of 14 amino acids. Trimming took off 7 bases at V and 2 bases at J, with 14 bases between the two ends. CDR3 protein: CASTMGRINTEAFF. The CDR3, as DNA: TGTGCCAGCACCATGGGACGGATAAACACTGAAGCTTTCTTT.

The chain recombines TRBV18 with TRBJ2-7; a weak D match, TRBD1 (6 bases). V was cut by 2 bases and J by 3 bases, with 17 bases left in between. This CDR3 contains 16 residues. The germline gives CDR1 KGHSH, CDR2 LQKENI. Written as DNA, the CDR3 is TGTGCCAGCTCACCAAAAGCCCGGGACACCAGCTACGAGCAGTACTTC. Amino acids: CASSPKARDTSYEQYF.

The sample holds one count of this clonotype. The chain carries TRBV5-5 and TRBJ1-3; D is ambiguous. The V and J ends lost 0 bases and 4 bases respectively, with 11 bases between them. CDR1 SGHKS and CDR2 YYEKEE come from the germline V gene (reference sequence). The length of the CDR3 is 15 residues. The CDR3 sequence: CASSLDSAAGNTIYF. The DNA of the CDR3 is TGTGCCAGCAGCTTGGACAGCGCGGCGGGAAACACCATATATTTT.